The sample holds a few counts of the clone carrying this T cell receptor (beta chain). The sample originates from a study of control samples from healthy donors and cancer patients. Data came from immunoSEQ multiplex PCR; TCRdb stores just in-frame clones and leaves some out. The profile shows 150,000 or so clones, about 94% of them singletons. Germline V gene data show CDR1 as MNHNY and CDR2 as SVGAGI (reference sequence). This CDR3 is 14 amino acids long. V dropped 6 bases and J dropped 8; count of bases not matched to a gene: 12. The material sequenced was blood. The origin of this receptor is a man aged 40-49 years in good health. The gene calls are TRBV6-6 and TRBJ1-1, with 7 positions matching TRBD1. Here the CDR3 reads CASSGGTARREAFF. CDR3 nucleotides: TGTGCCAGCAGCGGCGGGACAGCACGGAGGGAAGCTTTCTTT.